This T cell receptor (beta chain) was sequenced during a study of T cells in Graves' hyperthyroidism and ophthalmopathy. RNA transcripts provided the source from which TCR beta CDR3 regions were amplified. The HTBI set primed first-round TCR CDR3 RT-PCR. From the multiplex PCR reads, TCRdb called clonotypes with MiXCR, one entry per CDR3 protein. Found here are 300,000 to 400,000 distinct CDR3 sequences, roughly 14% of them singletons; the top ten hold around a fifth. This clonotype was observed many times. Its specificity is not known. A roughly 9.3 ml volume of fresh peripheral blood provided the PBMCs. The germline V and J ends were trimmed by 4 bases and 4 bases, with 17 bases remaining between them. The CDR3 is 17 amino acids. Germline CDR1 PRHDT, CDR2 FYEKMQ (reference sequence). Study-wide points: Stable hyperthyroidism was separated from ophthalmopathy by a model based on 13 V-J features.

Sample: blood. The TCR originated in a young woman with Graves' ophthalmopathy. J is TRBJ2-6 and V is TRBV13, with unresolved D. The CDR3 protein is CASSSTSSGLGANVLTF. The CDR3 DNA follows: TGTGCCAGCAGCTCAACCTCAAGTGGTCTGGGGGCCAACGTCCTGACTTTC.